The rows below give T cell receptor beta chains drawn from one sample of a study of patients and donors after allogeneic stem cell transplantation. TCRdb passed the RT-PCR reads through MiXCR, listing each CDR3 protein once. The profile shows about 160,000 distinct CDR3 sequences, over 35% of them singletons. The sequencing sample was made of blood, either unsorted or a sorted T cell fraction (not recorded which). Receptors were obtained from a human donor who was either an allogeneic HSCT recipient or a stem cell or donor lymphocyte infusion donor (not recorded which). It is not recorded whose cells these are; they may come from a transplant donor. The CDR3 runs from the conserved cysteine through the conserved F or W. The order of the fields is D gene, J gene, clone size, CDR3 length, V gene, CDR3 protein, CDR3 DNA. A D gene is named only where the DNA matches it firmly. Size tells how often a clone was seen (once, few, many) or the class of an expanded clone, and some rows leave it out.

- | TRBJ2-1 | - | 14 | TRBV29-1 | CSVETAQVYNEQFF | TGCAGCGTTGAAACGGCTCAAGTTTACAATGAGCAGTTCTTC
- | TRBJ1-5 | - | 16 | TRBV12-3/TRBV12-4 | CASSFRAGYSNQPQHF | TGTGCCAGCAGTTTTCGGGCAGGCTATAGCAATCAGCCCCAGCATTTT
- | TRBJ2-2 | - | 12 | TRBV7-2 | CATGRGTGELFF | TGTGCCACCGGCAGGGGCACCGGGGAGCTGTTTTTT
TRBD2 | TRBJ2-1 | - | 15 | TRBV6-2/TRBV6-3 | CASTPSGGPYNEQFF | TGTGCCAGCACCCCCAGCGGGGGCCCGTACAATGAGCAGTTCTTC
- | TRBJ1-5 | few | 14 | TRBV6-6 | CASSLGQPNQPQHF | TGTGCCAGCAGCCTCGGACAGCCTAATCAGCCCCAGCATTTT
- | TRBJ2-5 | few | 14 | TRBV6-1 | CASSESMGGETQYF | TGTGCCAGCAGTGAAAGTATGGGAGGAGAGACCCAGTACTTC
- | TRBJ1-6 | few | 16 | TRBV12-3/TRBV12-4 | CASSLARPAYNSPLHF | TGTGCCAGCAGTTTAGCCAGGCCGGCGTATAATTCACCCCTCCACTTT
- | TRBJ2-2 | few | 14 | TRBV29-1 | CSVLDSGRAGELFF | TGCAGCGTCCTCGACAGTGGAAGGGCCGGGGAGCTGTTTTTT
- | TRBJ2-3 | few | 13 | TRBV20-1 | CSARSPGTDTQYF | TGCAGTGCTAGGAGTCCAGGCACAGATACGCAGTATTTT
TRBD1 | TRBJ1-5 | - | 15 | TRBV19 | CASSPGQGAGQPQHF | TGTGCCAGTAGTCCGGGACAGGGGGCTGGTCAGCCCCAGCATTTT
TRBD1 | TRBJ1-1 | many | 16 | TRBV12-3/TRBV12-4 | CASRVDRGSMNTEAFF | TGTGCCAGCAGGGTGGACAGGGGATCCATGAACACTGAAGCTTTCTTT
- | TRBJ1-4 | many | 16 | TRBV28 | CASSHSGWTTNEKLFF | TGTGCCAGCAGCCACTCGGGTTGGACAACGAATGAAAAACTGTTTTTT
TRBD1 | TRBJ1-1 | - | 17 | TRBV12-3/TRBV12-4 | CASSPTGARGGFSEAFF | TGTGCCAGCAGTCCTACAGGGGCGAGGGGTGGGTTCTCTGAAGCTTTCTTT
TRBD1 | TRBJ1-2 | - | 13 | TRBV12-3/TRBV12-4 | CASSWGQVAGYTF | TGTGCCAGCAGCTGGGGACAGGTCGCAGGCTACACCTTC
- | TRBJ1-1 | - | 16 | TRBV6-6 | CASSYSFGGMNTEAFF | TGTGCCAGCAGTTACTCATTCGGAGGCATGAACACTGAAGCTTTCTTT
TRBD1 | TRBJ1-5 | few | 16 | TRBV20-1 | CSAREWDRGSNQPQHF | TGCAGTGCTAGAGAGTGGGACAGGGGCAGCAATCAGCCCCAGCATTTT
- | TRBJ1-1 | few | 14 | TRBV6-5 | CASRWQAQNTEAFF | TGTGCCAGCCGGTGGCAGGCCCAGAACACTGAAGCTTTCTTT
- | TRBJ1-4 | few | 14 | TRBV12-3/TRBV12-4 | CASSLRGLNEKLFF | TGTGCCAGCAGCCTTCGGGGCCTTAATGAAAAACTGTTTTTT
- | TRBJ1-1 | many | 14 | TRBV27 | CASSLSGGRTEAFF | TGTGCCAGCAGTTTATCGGGGGGCCGGACTGAAGCTTTCTTT
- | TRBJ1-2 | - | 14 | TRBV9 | CASSVGGGSYGYTF | TGTGCCAGCAGCGTAGGGGGAGGGAGCTATGGCTACACCTTC
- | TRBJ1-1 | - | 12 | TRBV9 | CASSGSKYKAFF | TGTGCCAGCAGCGGGTCGAAATACAAAGCTTTCTTT
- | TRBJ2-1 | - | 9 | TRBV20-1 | CSVDNEQFF | TGCAGCGTTGACAATGAGCAGTTCTTC